The rows below give T cell receptor beta chains drawn from one sample of a study of regulatory T cells in long-lasting Graves disease. MiXCR was run by TCRdb on the multiplex PCR reads, yielding one entry per CDR3 protein. The sample has a few hundred thousand distinct CDR3 sequences; 23% are singletons. The sample in question was peripheral blood mononuclear cells (PBMCs), obtained when the disease was refractory, from a patient treated with antithyroid drugs. Receptors originate from a female donor with Graves disease. Both conserved end residues are part of each CDR3. The order of the fields is CDR3 length, V gene, clone size, J gene, D gene, CDR3 protein, CDR3 DNA. The D gene is left open where the match is weak. Part of the rows lack a size; the others show once, few, many or a class for expanded clones.

len: 14
v_gene: TRBV5-1
abundance: many
j_gene: TRBJ1-6
d_gene: NA
CDR3aa: CASSLRDPNSPLHF
CDR3nt: TGCGCCAGCAGCTTGAGGGATCCCAATTCACCCCTCCACTTT

len: 18
v_gene: TRBV5-1
abundance: NA
j_gene: TRBJ2-2
d_gene: TRBD2
CDR3aa: CASSLESLAGLNTGELFF
CDR3nt: TGCGCCAGCAGCTTGGAGTCTCTAGCGGGACTCAACACCGGGGAGCTGTTTTTT

len: 17
v_gene: TRBV6-1
abundance: NA
j_gene: TRBJ2-2
d_gene: NA
CDR3aa: CASSGDPRLRSTWELFF
CDR3nt: TGTGCCAGCAGTGGGGACCCCCGTCTCCGCTCTACTTGGGAGCTGTTTTTT

len: 15
v_gene: TRBV6-1
abundance: many
j_gene: TRBJ2-5
d_gene: TRBD1
CDR3aa: CASRSLGQGSETQYF
CDR3nt: TGTGCCAGCAGATCCCTCGGACAGGGATCGGAGACCCAGTACTTC

len: 14
v_gene: TRBV3-1
abundance: many
j_gene: TRBJ1-2
d_gene: NA
CDR3aa: CASSQAGYRYGYTF
CDR3nt: TGTGCCAGCAGCCAAGCAGGGTATCGCTATGGCTACACCTTC

len: 14
v_gene: TRBV28
abundance: many
j_gene: TRBJ1-2
d_gene: NA
CDR3aa: CASSLHRINYGYTF
CDR3nt: TGTGCCAGCAGTTTACACAGAATTAACTATGGCTACACCTTC

len: 15
v_gene: TRBV30
abundance: few
j_gene: TRBJ2-3
d_gene: NA
CDR3aa: CAWSPGLGEPDTQYF
CDR3nt: TGTGCCTGGAGCCCGGGCTTGGGGGAACCAGATACGCAGTATTTT

len: 14
v_gene: TRBV19
abundance: NA
j_gene: TRBJ1-3
d_gene: NA
CDR3aa: CATRTEFSGNTIYF
CDR3nt: TGTGCCACACGAACAGAATTCTCTGGAAACACCATATATTTT

len: 13
v_gene: TRBV20-1
abundance: many
j_gene: TRBJ1-2
d_gene: NA
CDR3aa: CSATSGPGDGYTF
CDR3nt: TGCAGTGCGACCTCCGGGCCGGGGGATGGCTACACCTTC

len: 14
v_gene: TRBV7-8
abundance: NA
j_gene: TRBJ2-7
d_gene: NA
CDR3aa: CASSLSHGTYEQYF
CDR3nt: TGTGCCAGCAGCTTGTCCCATGGTACCTACGAGCAGTACTTC

len: 14
v_gene: TRBV12-3/TRBV12-4
abundance: NA
j_gene: TRBJ2-2
d_gene: NA
CDR3aa: CASTLATRPGELFF
CDR3nt: TGTGCCAGCACTTTGGCTACGCGGCCCGGGGAGCTGTTTTTT

len: 17
v_gene: TRBV25-1
abundance: NA
j_gene: TRBJ2-2
d_gene: TRBD1
CDR3aa: CASSELRTGLGTGELFF
CDR3nt: TGTGCCAGCAGTGAGCTAAGGACAGGATTGGGCACCGGGGAGCTGTTTTTT

len: 16
v_gene: TRBV7-8
abundance: NA
j_gene: TRBJ2-7
d_gene: TRBD2
CDR3aa: CASTSSRLAQTYEQYF
CDR3nt: TGTGCCAGCACCTCCTCAAGACTAGCGCAAACCTACGAGCAGTACTTC

len: 19
v_gene: TRBV6-5
abundance: many
j_gene: TRBJ1-1
d_gene: NA
CDR3aa: CASSYSIRSRGLRNTEAFF
CDR3nt: TGTGCCAGCAGTTACTCCATAAGGTCCAGGGGACTACGGAACACTGAAGCTTTCTTT

len: 13
v_gene: TRBV6-5
abundance: once
j_gene: TRBJ1-1
d_gene: NA
CDR3aa: CASSYSTRAQAFF
CDR3nt: TGTGCCAGCAGTTACTCGACCCGGGCCCAAGCTTTCTTT

len: 14
v_gene: TRBV20-1
abundance: NA
j_gene: TRBJ2-4
d_gene: TRBD1
CDR3aa: CSARDRGAKNIQYF
CDR3nt: TGCAGTGCGAGGGACAGGGGGGCCAAAAACATTCAGTACTTC

len: 12
v_gene: TRBV3-1
abundance: many
j_gene: TRBJ2-5
d_gene: NA
CDR3aa: CASSQAWETQYF
CDR3nt: TGTGCCAGCAGCCAAGCATGGGAGACCCAGTACTTC

len: 14
v_gene: TRBV19
abundance: NA
j_gene: TRBJ1-1
d_gene: NA
CDR3aa: CASSIEMGRTEAFF
CDR3nt: TGTGCCAGTAGTATAGAAATGGGGAGGACTGAAGCTTTCTTT

len: 12
v_gene: TRBV29-1
abundance: few
j_gene: TRBJ2-7
d_gene: NA
CDR3aa: CSVEAGLSEQYF
CDR3nt: TGCAGCGTTGAGGCGGGTCTGAGCGAGCAGTACTTC

len: 15
v_gene: TRBV28
abundance: many
j_gene: TRBJ2-7
d_gene: NA
CDR3aa: CASTLGGAPPYEQYF
CDR3nt: TGTGCCAGCACCTTGGGGGGGGCGCCTCCCTACGAGCAGTACTTC

len: 16
v_gene: TRBV10-3
abundance: NA
j_gene: TRBJ1-4
d_gene: NA
CDR3aa: CAISSGGQSTNEKLFF
CDR3nt: TGTGCCATCAGTTCTGGTGGACAGTCAACTAATGAAAAACTGTTTTTT

len: 14
v_gene: TRBV7-2
abundance: many
j_gene: TRBJ1-1
d_gene: TRBD1
CDR3aa: CASSQGQVNTEAFF
CDR3nt: TGTGCCAGCAGCCAGGGACAGGTGAACACTGAAGCTTTCTTT

len: 16
v_gene: TRBV20-1
abundance: few
j_gene: TRBJ2-7
d_gene: TRBD1
CDR3aa: CSARVAPGQGPYEQYF
CDR3nt: TGCAGTGCTAGAGTTGCTCCGGGACAGGGTCCCTACGAGCAGTACTTC

len: 13
v_gene: TRBV11-2
abundance: few
j_gene: TRBJ2-7
d_gene: NA
CDR3aa: CASGLSGLHEQYF
CDR3nt: TGTGCCAGCGGACTGTCCGGGCTACATGAGCAGTACTTC

len: 13
v_gene: TRBV6-4
abundance: NA
j_gene: TRBJ1-5
d_gene: NA
CDR3aa: CASSDSVDQPQHF
CDR3nt: TGTGCCAGCAGTGACTCGGTTGATCAGCCCCAGCATTTT

len: 13
v_gene: TRBV27
abundance: NA
j_gene: TRBJ1-1
d_gene: NA
CDR3aa: CASRVGWNTEAFF
CDR3nt: TGTGCCAGCAGGGTAGGGTGGAACACTGAAGCTTTCTTT

len: 19
v_gene: TRBV10-1
abundance: many
j_gene: TRBJ2-7
d_gene: TRBD1
CDR3aa: CASSEFPRTGGIPTPEQYF
CDR3nt: TGCGCCAGCAGTGAGTTTCCACGGACAGGGGGAATCCCTACTCCAGAGCAGTACTTC

len: 13
v_gene: TRBV2
abundance: many
j_gene: TRBJ2-5
d_gene: TRBD2
CDR3aa: CASRAWDYETQYF
CDR3nt: TGTGCCAGCAGGGCTTGGGACTACGAGACCCAGTACTTC

len: 13
v_gene: TRBV6-5
abundance: few
j_gene: TRBJ1-1
d_gene: NA
CDR3aa: CASSYRGKAEAFF
CDR3nt: TGTGCCAGCAGTTATCGGGGGAAAGCAGAAGCTTTCTTT

len: 14
v_gene: TRBV19
abundance: few
j_gene: TRBJ2-3
d_gene: NA
CDR3aa: CASTPPGGRDTQYF
CDR3nt: TGTGCCAGTACCCCCCCAGGTGGCCGCGATACGCAGTATTTT

len: 14
v_gene: TRBV19
abundance: NA
j_gene: TRBJ1-2
d_gene: TRBD1
CDR3aa: CASRDDRGSRVYTF
CDR3nt: TGTGCCAGTAGAGACGACAGGGGCTCGAGAGTCTACACCTTC

len: 16
v_gene: TRBV2
abundance: NA
j_gene: TRBJ1-6
d_gene: NA
CDR3aa: CASSERGAGYNSPLHF
CDR3nt: TGTGCCAGCAGTGAACGAGGGGCAGGGTATAATTCACCCCTCCACTTT